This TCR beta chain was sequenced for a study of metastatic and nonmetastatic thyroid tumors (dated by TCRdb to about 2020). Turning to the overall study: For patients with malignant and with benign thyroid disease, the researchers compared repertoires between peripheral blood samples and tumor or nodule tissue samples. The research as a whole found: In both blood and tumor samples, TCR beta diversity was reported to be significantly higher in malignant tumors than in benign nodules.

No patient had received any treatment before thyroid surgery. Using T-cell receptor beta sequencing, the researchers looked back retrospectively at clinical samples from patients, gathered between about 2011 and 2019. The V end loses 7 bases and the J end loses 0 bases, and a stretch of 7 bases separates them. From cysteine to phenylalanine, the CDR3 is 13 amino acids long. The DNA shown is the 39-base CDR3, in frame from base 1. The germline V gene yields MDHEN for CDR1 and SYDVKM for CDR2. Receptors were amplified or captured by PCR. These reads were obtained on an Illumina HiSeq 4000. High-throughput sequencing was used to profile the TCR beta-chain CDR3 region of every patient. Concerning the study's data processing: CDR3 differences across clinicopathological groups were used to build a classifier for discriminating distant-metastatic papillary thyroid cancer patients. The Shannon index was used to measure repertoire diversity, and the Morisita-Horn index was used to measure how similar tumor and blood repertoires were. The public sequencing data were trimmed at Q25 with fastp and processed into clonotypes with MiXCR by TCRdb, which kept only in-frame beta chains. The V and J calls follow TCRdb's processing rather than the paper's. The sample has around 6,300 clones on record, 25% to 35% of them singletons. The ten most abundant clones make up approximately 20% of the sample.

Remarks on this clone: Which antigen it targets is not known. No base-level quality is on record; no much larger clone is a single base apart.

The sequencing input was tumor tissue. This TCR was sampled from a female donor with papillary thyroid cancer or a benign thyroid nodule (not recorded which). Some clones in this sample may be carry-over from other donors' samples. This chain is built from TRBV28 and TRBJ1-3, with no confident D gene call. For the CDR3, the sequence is CASTQSSGNTIYF. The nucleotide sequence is TGTGCCAGCACACAGAGCTCTGGAAACACCATATATTTT.